This entry features one T cell receptor beta chain sequence. Antigen: not known. Only in-frame clones appear in the TCRdb table, and some are missing; sequencing was by immunoSEQ multiplex PCR. This sample yields around 99,000 clones, of which more than 85% are seen a single time; just over 8% belongs to the top ten. The data derive from a study of T cell responses to AZD1222 COVID-19 vaccine. The ends were cut back, 4 bases at V and 0 bases at J, with 14 bases in the middle. CDR1 and CDR2 (germline): SGHNT, YENEEA. This CDR3 contains 16 residues. General observations from the study: Donors skewed white British and female; clonal diversity was possibly underestimated. Only five to seven individuals given AZD1222 were seropositive at baseline.

The receptor's source is an adult who received the AZD1222 COVID-19 vaccine. The chain joins TRBV11-3 to TRBJ2-3, with D perhaps TRBD1 (6 bases). Sequences were derived from peripheral blood, sampled 28 days after the second AZD1222 dose. CDR3 nucleotides: TGTGCCAGCAGCTCCACCCCGACAGGAAGCACAGATACGCAGTATTTT. This sequence encodes CASSSTPTGSTDTQYF.